Below are 18 T cell receptor beta chains sequenced from a single sample in a study of blood T cell repertoires in COVID-19. The assay was immunoSEQ multiplex PCR, and TCRdb's table has in-frame clones only and misses some. The repertoire holds almost 500,000 clones, with 88% as singletons. The sample consisted of PBMCs or T cells enriched from blood (not recorded which). The receptors here all came from a woman in her sixties who had recovered from COVID-19.

The chain couples TRBV30 to TRBJ1-2; D might be TRBD1 (6 bases). Germline CDR1 GTSNPN, CDR2 SVGIG (reference sequence). V lost 4 bases and J 5 bases, leaving 20 bases between the germline ends. The CDR3 is 15 residues long. The CDR3 DNA reads TGTGCCTGGACCCGATCGCAGGGGCAGAAGTATGGCTACACCTTC. Translated, it gives CAWTRSQGQKYGYTF.

The chain is built from TRBV3-1 (or the pseudogene TRBV3-2) and TRBJ2-3; 8 bases agree with TRBD1. This CDR3 region has 13 residues. Unmatched junction bases numbered 4, after V lost 7 bases and J lost 4 bases. The germline V gene has CDR1 LGHDT and CDR2 YNNKEL (reference sequence). CDR3 loop: CASTDRGADTQYF. As DNA, the CDR3 is TGTGCCAGCACAGACAGGGGAGCAGATACGCAGTATTTT.

The chain employs TRBV19 and TRBJ2-2; TRBD1 matches at 7 bases. The CDR3 consists of 14 residues. With 2 bases clipped from V and 6 bases from J, the junction kept 3 bases outside the gene matches. Germline assignment: CDR1 LNHDA and CDR2 SQIVND (reference sequence). Written as DNA, the CDR3 is TGTGCCAGTAGTATACAGGGGGTAGCCGGGGAGCTGTTTTTT. As protein: CASSIQGVAGELFF.

The V gene is TRBV5-1, the J gene TRBJ2-1, with TRBD2 identical over 11 bases. Looked up from germline, CDR1 is SGHRS and CDR2 is YFSETQ. This CDR3 region has 15 residues. Trimming took 4 bases from V and 4 from J; bases not matched to a gene: 4. CDR3: CASSLSGGVYNEQFF. CDR3 bases: TGCGCCAGCAGCCTTAGCGGGGGGGTATACAATGAGCAGTTCTTC.

The rearrangement links TRBV19 to TRBJ2-1, with 7 bases identical to TRBD1. The germline CDR1 and CDR2 sequences are LNHDA and SQIVND (reference sequence). The CDR3 sequence is 14 residues long. The ends lost 5 bases at V and 3 bases at J; junction bases unmatched: 4. The DNA for the CDR3 is TGTGCCAGTAGTCGACAGGGTGACTACAATGAGCAGTTCTTC. Translated, it gives CASSRQGDYNEQFF.

Only a few counts were recorded for this clone. This CDR3 is also generated by other DNA sequences in the sample. The gene calls are TRBV19 and TRBJ2-6; TRBD2 might be the D (5 bases). The CDR3 covers 15 residues. CDR1 is LNHDA and CDR2 is SQIVND in the germline V gene (reference sequence). The V end lost 3 bases, the J end lost 0 bases, and 6 bases lay between the germline ends. CDR3 bases: TGTGCCAGTAGTATTGAGGGCTCTGGGGCCAACGTCCTGACTTTC. Encoded protein: CASSIEGSGANVLTF.

This rearrangement joins TRBV2 to TRBJ2-7, with 8 bases identical to TRBD1. The CDR3 covers 14 residues. J gave up 5 bases and V 7 bases, and 10 bases lay outside the gene matches. Germline CDR1 SNHLY, CDR2 FYNNEI. The CDR3 sequence: CASNSGGDWDEQYF. The CDR3 nucleotides read TGTGCCAGCAACTCAGGGGGCGATTGGGACGAGCAGTACTTC. The whole variable domain, remainder taken from reference TRBV2 and TRBJ2-7, is EPEVTQTPSHQVTQMGQEVILRCVPISNHLYFYWYRQILGQKVEFLVSFYNNEISEKSEIFDDQFSVERPDGSNFTLKIRSTKLEDSAMYFCASNSGGDWDEQYFGPGTRLTVT.

Points on this clone: The sample has other DNA sequences that encode this CDR3 too. This chain links TRBV18 with TRBJ2-7; 8 positions agree with TRBD1. V lost 1 base and J lost 6; bases outside the gene matches: 2. Germline V lookup: CDR1 KGHSH, CDR2 LQKENI. The CDR3 totals 13 residues. The CDR3 here is CASSPLDRGEQYF. CDR3 DNA: TGTGCCAGCTCACCACTTGACAGGGGCGAGCAGTACTTC.

This chain connects TRBV12-5 to TRBJ1-2, with D unclear. The CDR3 spans 19 residues. V was shortened by 4 bases and J by 0 bases, with 24 bases between the two germline ends. The germline gives CDR1 LGHNT, CDR2 FRNRAP. This CDR3 is CASGSQPGGLERANYGYTF. The CDR3 DNA reads as TGTGCTAGTGGTTCACAACCGGGCGGACTAGAAAGGGCTAACTATGGCTACACCTTC.

V gene TRBV30 combines with J gene TRBJ1-1, with D perhaps TRBD1 (6 bases). CDR3 length: 13 residues. Germline assignment: CDR1 GTSNPN and CDR2 SVGIG (reference sequence). The germline V and J ends were trimmed by 7 bases and 0 bases, with 12 bases remaining between them. The CDR3 loop reads CASMGHLNTEAFF. The DNA for the CDR3 is TGTGCCTCCATGGGACACCTGAACACTGAAGCTTTCTTT. The full variable domain, its missing parts supplied by reference TRBV30 and TRBJ1-1, is SQTIHQWPATLVQPVGSPLSLECTVEGTSNPNLYWYRQAAGRGLQLLFYSVGIGQISSEVPQNLSASRPQDRQFILSSKKLLLSDSGFYLCASMGHLNTEAFFGQGTRLTVV.

This clone was counted once. V is TRBV28 and J is TRBJ1-3, with D perhaps TRBD1 (6 bases). The CDR3 runs to 15 residues. Trimming pared 3 bases from V and 4 bases from J, leaving 13 bases between. Germline-derived CDR1 and CDR2 are MDHEN and SYDVKM. CDR3 DNA: TGTGCCAGCAGTTTGCAGGGGCTAGGCGGAAACACCATATATTTT. This codes for CASSLQGLGGNTIYF.

This chain links TRBV6-5 with TRBJ1-2, with D possibly being TRBD1 (6 bases). This CDR3 spans 15 amino acids. V lost 8 bases and J 4 bases, leaving 20 bases between the germline ends. CDR1 MNHEY and CDR2 SVGAGI come from the germline V gene. CDR3 sequence: CASGRQQGLGYGYTF. The CDR3 bases are TGTGCCAGCGGACGTCAGCAGGGGCTGGGCTATGGCTACACCTTC.

The chain has TRBV16 and TRBJ2-7; 8 bases align to TRBD1. Losses at the gene ends were 3 bases for V and 0 bases for J; bases not matched to a gene: 4. Germline assignment: CDR1 KGHSY and CDR2 FQNENV. The length of the CDR3 is 15 residues. CDR3: CASSHSGTGSYEQYF. The CDR3 coding sequence is TGTGCCAGCAGCCATTCCGGGACAGGCTCCTACGAGCAGTACTTC.

In its sample, this clone was seen once. The chain is built from TRBV18 and TRBJ2-7, with 12 bases fitting TRBD2. The V gene's germline CDR1 is KGHSH and CDR2 LQKENI. The CDR3 runs 16 residues. As DNA, the CDR3 is TGTGCCAGCTCACAAAACGAGGCTAGCGGGGGGGCTCCTCCGCACGTC. Its translation is CASSQNEASGGAPPHV.

DNA for the CDR3: TGTGCCAGCAACGCCCGGGACAGGGGTCAAGAGACCCAGTACTTC. This sequence encodes CASNARDRGQETQYF. This chain links TRBV6-5 with TRBJ2-5; 10 bases line up with TRBD1. J gave up 2 bases and V 7 bases, and 7 bases lay outside the gene matches. The germline V gene encodes CDR1 MNHEY and CDR2 SVGAGI. The CDR3 runs 15 residues.

This clone was observed a few times. CDR3 sequence (DNA): TGCGCCAGCAGTGAGCCGGGACTAGTCTACGAGCAGTACGTC. Translation gives CASSEPGLVYEQYV. This rearrangement joins TRBV10-2 to TRBJ2-7; 8 bases match TRBD2. Germline CDR1 reads WSHSY; CDR2 reads SAAADI. J gave up 3 bases and V 2 bases, and 3 bases lay outside the gene matches. This CDR3 is built from 14 residues.

Only one count was recorded for this clone. This sequence joins TRBV30 and TRBJ2-5; TRBD2 might be the D (5 bases). The V end lost 2 bases, the J end lost 4 bases, and 11 bases lay between the germline ends. This CDR3 spans 13 amino acids. CDR1 and CDR2 from the germline V gene are GTSNPN and SVGIG (reference sequence). CDR3 protein: CAWSFPGRETQYF. CDR3 coding DNA: TGTGCCTGGAGTTTCCCGGGAAGAGAGACCCAGTACTTC.

This chain links TRBV30 with TRBJ2-1, with 10 bases that match TRBD2. The J segment lost 8 bases and the V segment lost 2 bases, leaving 6 bases of the junction unmatched. Germline V gives CDR1 GTSNPN, CDR2 SVGIG (reference sequence). The CDR3 runs 14 residues. CDR3 region: CAWSSGGAWHEQFF. CDR3 in DNA: TGTGCCTGGAGTAGCGGGGGGGCCTGGCATGAGCAGTTCTTC.